This T cell receptor (beta chain) was identified in a study of T-cell memory formation after mild COVID-19. Study overall: TCR clusters mostly belonged to single donors.

TCRdb analysed the 5' RACE reads with MiXCR anew, one entry per CDR3 protein. Of nearly 110,000 distinct CDR3 sequences in the sample, about an eighth were seen once. Findings and limits, study-wide: Clones that contracted clustered mainly in CM and EM if CD4+ and in EMRA if CD8+. While clones contracting from day 15 to 85 were balanced between CD4 and CD8, later expanders leaned CD4+.

As to this clonotype: Its antigen is undetermined.

The V gene lost 4 bases and the J gene lost 0 bases, with 7 bases spanning the gap. CDR3 length: 13 residues. Germline CDR1 reads SGHRS; CDR2 reads YFSETQ. This receptor was obtained from an adult woman who had mild COVID-19 (a few samples of this study predate the infection). Cell type and time point are not known. The chain recombines TRBV5-1 with TRBJ1-1; no definite D call. Source material: PBMCs or a T cell subset sorted from them (not recorded which). The DNA for the CDR3 is TGCGCCAGCAGCCTCCATCTGAACACTGAAGCTTTCTTT. The encoded protein is CASSLHLNTEAFF.